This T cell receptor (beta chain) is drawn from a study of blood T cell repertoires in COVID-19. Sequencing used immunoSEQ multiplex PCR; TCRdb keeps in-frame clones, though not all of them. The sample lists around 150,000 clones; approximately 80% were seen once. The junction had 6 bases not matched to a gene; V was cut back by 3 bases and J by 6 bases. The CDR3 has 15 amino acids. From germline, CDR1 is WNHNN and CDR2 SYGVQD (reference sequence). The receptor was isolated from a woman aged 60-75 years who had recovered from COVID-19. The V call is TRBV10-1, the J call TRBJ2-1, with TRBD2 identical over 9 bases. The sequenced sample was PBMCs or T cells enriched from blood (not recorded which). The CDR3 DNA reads TGCGCCAGCAGTGACGGGCGGGGGGGACCCAATGAGCAGTTCTTC. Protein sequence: CASSDGRGGPNEQFF.